The clone carrying this T cell receptor beta chain is a singleton in its sample. Its target is unknown. The assay was immunoSEQ multiplex PCR, and TCRdb's table has in-frame clones only and misses some. The table has around 63,000 clones, 75% seen once. The sample is drawn from a study of vaccination effects on CD4 cells after COVID-19. With the ViraFEST assay, the study expanded antigen-specific CD4+ T cells using viral peptide pools, then sequenced them. Following culture for roughly 10 days, CD4+ T cells were isolated. None of the vaccinated had previously contracted SARS-CoV-2, and their nucleocapsid antibodies tested negative. Cultures received IL-2 medium that replaced half the medium on days 3 and 7. Between the trimmed V and J ends, which lost 1 base and 5 bases, there was a span of 11 bases. The CDR3 is 15 amino acids. CDR1 is SNHLY and CDR2 is FYNNEI in the germline V gene.

The source material was CD4+ T cells from PBMCs cultured with HCoV-OC43 spike peptides, sampled before COVID-19 vaccination. Documented subset: HCoV-OC43 spike overlapping peptide pool stimulation. This sequence was found in a human donor who received a COVID-19 vaccine. The chain links TRBV2 to TRBJ2-2; D perhaps matches TRBD2 (6 bases). The CDR3 DNA is TGTGCCAGCAGTGAAGTAAGGGCGGGAACCGGGGAGCTGTTTTTT. Translating it yields CASSEVRAGTGELFF. Complete variable domain (other parts from reference TRBV2 and TRBJ2-2): EPEVTQTPSHQVTQMGQEVILRCVPISNHLYFYWYRQILGQKVEFLVSFYNNEISEKSEIFDDQFSVERPDGSNFTLKIRSTKLEDSAMYFCASSEVRAGTGELFFGEGSRLTVL.